This TCR beta chain appears in the sequencing data of a study of shared clonotypes between healthy human individuals. From germline, CDR1 is LNHDA and CDR2 SQIVND (reference sequence). The V and J ends lost 7 bases and 1 base, in that order; junction bases with no gene match: 16. This CDR3 comprises 19 residues. Execution of the assay was at deep level. Clones were sequenced by immunoSEQ multiplex PCR, and TCRdb holds only the in-frame ones, with some missing. In the table there are nearly 500,000 clones, 75% to 85% of which are singletons. Healthy adults negative for HIV, lacking recent acute infections or vaccinations, served as donors. With unsorted samples, genomic DNA was obtained from about 90 million PBMCs.

The sequenced sample consisted of PBMCs. This rearrangement joins TRBV19 to TRBJ2-1; the match to TRBD1 covers 10 bases. The clonotype comes from a woman in her forties in good health. Some clones in this sample may be carry-over from other donors' samples. The CDR3, as DNA: TGTGCCAGTACCCTGACAGGGGGCACCTGGGGAGGGTCCTACAATGAGCAGTTCTTC. Its translation: CASTLTGGTWGGSYNEQFF.